The 16 T cell receptor beta chains listed next were all sequenced from one sample in a study of T cell repertoires in cytomegalovirus infection. TCRdb re-called the reads through MiXCR, storing one row per CDR3 protein. This sample has roughly 920,000 distinct CDR3 sequences, with around 30% found just once. These receptors lack a known antigen. Specimen: cultured CD8+ T cells from PBMCs, collected from culture after CMV antigen stimulation. All receptors come from a human donor in good health (CMV status not recorded). Some clones in this sample may be carry-over from other donors' samples.

This clonotype turned up a few times. The chain couples TRBV19 to TRBJ2-5; the D gene could be TRBD1 or TRBD2 (5 bases each). V was clipped by 6 bases and J by 3 bases, with 14 bases between them. The CDR3 is made up of 14 amino acids. Germline values: CDR1 LNHDA, CDR2 SQIVND (reference sequence). The CDR3 loop reads CASSPMRGEETQYF. The CDR3 DNA is TGTGCCAGTAGCCCCATGAGGGGTGAAGAGACCCAGTACTTC.

This clonotype has a handful of counts. DNA of the CDR3: TGTGCCAGCAGCCAAGGACTAGCGGGGGAAGAGACCCAGTACTTC. It translates to CASSQGLAGEETQYF. The chain carries TRBV11-3 and TRBJ2-5, with 13 positions matching TRBD2. J gave up 3 bases and V 5 bases, and 3 bases lay outside the gene matches. The germline V gene has CDR1 SGHNT and CDR2 YENEEA. This CDR3 region has 15 residues.

This clonotype was recorded a few times. The chain has TRBV6-1 and TRBJ1-2, with 8 bases aligning to TRBD1. V shed 3 bases and J 4 bases; nucleotides not matched to a gene: 13. The CDR3 loop spans 17 amino acids. Germline V gene data show CDR1 as MNHNS and CDR2 as SASEGT. The CDR3 DNA sequence: TGTGCCAGCAGTGACCCCAGATCAGGGGGCGCGAGCTATGGCTACACCTTC. Translation: CASSDPRSGGASYGYTF.

The chain combines TRBV7-9 with TRBJ2-7, with a tentative D call TRBD2 (6 bases). Trimming pared 5 bases from V and 2 bases from J, leaving 22 bases between. Germline CDR1 reads SEHNR; CDR2 reads FQNEAQ (reference sequence). CDR3 length: 17 amino acids. The CDR3 is CASSGGLSNVFTYEQYF. In DNA, the CDR3 is TGTGCCAGCAGCGGGGGACTGTCCAATGTTTTCACCTACGAGCAGTACTTC.

This clonotype was detected only once. The chain has TRBV7-8 and TRBJ2-7, with unresolved D. The germline gives CDR1 SGHVS, CDR2 FQNEAQ. The CDR3 covers 13 residues. V was pared by 1 base and J by 2 bases, with 6 bases between. The CDR3 loop is CASSLDHAYEQYF. In nucleotides, the CDR3 is TGTGCCAGCAGCTTAGACCATGCCTACGAGCAGTACTTC.

CDR3 sequence: CASSLGAGTDEQYV. For the CDR3, the DNA is TGTGCCAGCAGCTTAGGGGCAGGGACGGACGAGCAGTACGTC. The chain recombines TRBV7-6 with TRBJ2-7; tentatively, D is TRBD1 or TRBD2 (5 bases each). V was pared by 1 base and J by 5 bases, with 12 bases between. CDR3 length: 14 residues. The V gene's germline CDR1 is SGHVS and CDR2 FNYEAQ.

The chain has TRBV14 and TRBJ1-2; 9 bases are a match to TRBD1. The CDR3 consists of 15 residues. Germline V gives CDR1 SGHDN, CDR2 FVKESK. The V gene end was trimmed by 2 bases and the J gene end by 3 bases; junction bases not matched to a gene: 4. The CDR3 loop is CASSQSDRGDYGYTF. For the CDR3, the DNA is TGTGCCAGCAGCCAATCGGACAGGGGTGACTATGGCTACACCTTC.

The rearrangement links TRBV6-7 to TRBJ1-5; D unclear. TRBV6-7 is marked as an open reading frame, function uncertain. The CDR3 extends over 17 amino acids. V lost 0 bases and J 5 bases, leaving 17 bases between the germline ends. The CDR3 nucleotides are TGTGCCAGCAGTTACTCGACCTCGCCTCCAAATTATCAGCCCCAGCATTTT. Protein: CASSYSTSPPNYQPQHF.

This clonotype has a count of ten or more. The chain employs TRBV7-2 and TRBJ2-5; D is unclear. V was cut by 1 base and J by 6 bases, with 9 bases left in between. CDR1 is SGHTA and CDR2 is FQGNSA in the germline V gene. The CDR3 has 13 amino acids. CDR3 DNA: TGTGCCAGCAGCTTAGTTCTGGCGAAGACCCAGTACTTC. Its translation: CASSLVLAKTQYF.

The chain is built from TRBV5-4 and TRBJ1-1, with D perhaps matching TRBD1 (5 bases). V lost 7 bases to trimming and J lost 4 bases, with 14 bases between them. The length of the CDR3 is 13 residues. The V gene's germline CDR1 is SGHNT and CDR2 YYREEE (reference sequence). The CDR3 DNA reads as TGTGCCAGCTTCTCTTGGGACGGCACTGAAGCTTTCTTT. It is translated as CASFSWDGTEAFF. The full variable domain, rest sourced from reference TRBV5-4 and TRBJ1-1, is ETGVTQSPTHLIKTRGQQVTLRCSSQSGHNTVSWYQQALGQGPQFIFQYYREEENGRGNFPPRFSGLQFPNYSSELNVNALELDDSALYLCASFSWDGTEAFFGQGTRLTVV.

This clonotype was seen a few times. The gene calls are TRBV6-2 or TRBV6-3 and TRBJ2-7; 9 bases are shared with TRBD1. The V and J ends lost 0 bases and 6 bases, in that order; junction bases with no gene match: 21. The V gene's germline CDR1 is MNHEY and CDR2 SVGEGT. The CDR3 runs to 20 residues. The chain's CDR3 is CASSYSSEPGQGISSGEQYV. The CDR3 nucleotides are TGTGCCAGCAGTTACTCGTCGGAACCGGGACAGGGAATTTCGTCGGGCGAGCAGTACGTC.

This clonotype has a handful of counts. The chain combines TRBV13 with TRBJ2-5; D is ambiguous. CDR3 length: 15 amino acids. CDR1 is PRHDT, CDR2 FYEKMQ, per germline (reference sequence). The V end lost 0 bases, the J end lost 1 base, and 9 bases lay between the germline ends. The CDR3 loop is CASSLGVRIQETQYF. CDR3 nucleotide sequence: TGTGCCAGCAGCTTAGGCGTAAGAATCCAAGAGACCCAGTACTTC.

Only one count was recorded for this clonotype. Since a much larger clone is just one base distant, this may be a read error. The rearrangement uses TRBV27 and TRBJ1-2; D is unresolved. The CDR3 loop spans 15 amino acids. Germline loops: CDR1 MNHEY, CDR2 SMNVEV (reference sequence). The V and J ends lost 0 bases and 4 bases respectively, with 12 bases between them. The DNA of the CDR3 is TGTGCCAGCAGTTTATCTACAACTGTCGTCTATGGCTACACCTTC. Translating it yields CASSLSTTVVYGYTF.

This chain links TRBV27 with TRBJ1-2; tentative D call: TRBD1 (5 bases). The CDR3 has 13 amino acids. Trimming removed 3 bases at V and 6 bases at J, with 11 bases between. Germline values: CDR1 MNHEY, CDR2 SMNVEV (reference sequence). The chain's CDR3 is CASSFRGEDGYTF. Written as DNA, the CDR3 is TGTGCCAGCAGTTTTCGAGGGGAGGATGGCTACACCTTC.

This chain links TRBV6-1 with TRBJ2-7, with a tentative D call TRBD1 (5 bases). The CDR3 extends over 13 amino acids. V lost 0 bases and J 3 bases, leaving 6 bases between the germline ends. Germline lookup yields CDR1 MNHNS and CDR2 SASEGT. The CDR3 nucleotides read TGTGCCAGCAGTGAAGCAGGGGTCTACGAGCAGTACGTC. Protein: CASSEAGVYEQYV.

The chain has TRBV12-3 or TRBV12-4 and TRBJ2-7, with no clear D. The CDR3 has 12 residues. The germline V and J ends were trimmed by 2 bases and 5 bases, with 7 bases remaining between them. The CDR3 region is CASSLPRHEQYF. The CDR3 DNA is TGTGCCAGCAGTTTACCCCGGCACGAGCAGTACTTC.